The source of this T cell receptor (beta chain) is a study of T cells in Graves' hyperthyroidism and ophthalmopathy. Study background: At initial diagnosis, before any treatment had begun, peripheral blood was obtained. Notes on the study in general: In the blood, most expanded thyroid clonotypes above 0.001 appeared as well.

It was RNA transcripts that yielded the amplified TCR beta CDR3 regions. When the TCR CDR3 underwent first-round RT-PCR, the HTBI primer set was used. MiXCR, run by TCRdb on the multiplex PCR reads, gives a single entry per CDR3 protein. This sample has some 600,000 distinct CDR3 sequences, with about 15% found just once. In regard to this clonotype: Antigen: not known.

The CDR3 is made up of 16 amino acids. Per the germline V gene, CDR1 is SGHTA and CDR2 is FQGNSA. Deletions cut 3 bases from V and 7 bases from J, with 19 bases between. This chain uses TRBV7-2 with TRBJ2-4; D may be TRBD2 (6 bases). The sequence came from a woman aged 25 to 39 with Graves' hyperthyroidism that later progressed to Graves' ophthalmopathy. The sample was blood. The CDR3 nucleotides are TGTGCCAGCAGCTTCTCCGGAGCCCTCGGAGGGAACATTCAGTACTTC. This encodes CASSFSGALGGNIQYF.